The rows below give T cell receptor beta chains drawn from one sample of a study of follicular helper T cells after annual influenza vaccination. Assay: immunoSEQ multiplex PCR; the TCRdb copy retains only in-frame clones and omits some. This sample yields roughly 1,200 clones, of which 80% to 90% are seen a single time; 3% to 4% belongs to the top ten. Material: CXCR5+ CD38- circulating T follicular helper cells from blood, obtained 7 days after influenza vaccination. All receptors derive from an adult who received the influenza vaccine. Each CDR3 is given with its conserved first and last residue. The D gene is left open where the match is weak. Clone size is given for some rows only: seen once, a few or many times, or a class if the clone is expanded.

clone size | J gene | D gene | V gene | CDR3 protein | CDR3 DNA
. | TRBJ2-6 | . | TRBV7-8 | CASSPLGRLGANVLTF | TGTGCCAGCAGCCCTTTGGGCAGACTCGGGGCCAACGTCCTGACTTTC
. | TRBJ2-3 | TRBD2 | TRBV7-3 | CASSALAVTDTQYF | TGTGCCAGCAGCGCTCTAGCGGTCACAGATACGCAGTATTTT
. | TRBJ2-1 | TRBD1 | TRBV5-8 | CASSRETGHNEQFF | TGTGCCAGCAGCCGAGAGACAGGGCACAATGAGCAGTTCTTC
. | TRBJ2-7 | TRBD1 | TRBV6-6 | CASKDRAYYEQYF | TGTGCCAGCAAGGACAGGGCCTACTACGAGCAGTACTTC
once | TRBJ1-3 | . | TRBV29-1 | CSVVRDSNSGNTIYF | TGCAGCGTTGTAAGGGACTCAAACTCTGGAAACACCATATATTTT
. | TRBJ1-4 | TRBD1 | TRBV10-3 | CATNPQGDEKLFF | TGTGCCACCAATCCCCAGGGGGATGAAAAACTGTTTTTT
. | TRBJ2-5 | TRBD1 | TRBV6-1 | CASRRQGTTETQYF | TGTGCCAGCAGGAGACAGGGGACGACAGAGACCCAGTACTTC
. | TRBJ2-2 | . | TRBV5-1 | CASSLEGQGWTGELFF | TGCGCCAGCAGCTTGGAAGGGCAAGGTTGGACCGGGGAGCTGTTTTTT
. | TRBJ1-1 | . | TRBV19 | CASSADGRIEAFF | TGTGCCAGTAGTGCTGACGGACGGATAGAAGCTTTCTTT
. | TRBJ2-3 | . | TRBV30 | CAWSGHRAVGTDTQYF | TGTGCCTGGAGTGGGCATCGGGCGGTGGGCACAGATACGCAGTATTTT
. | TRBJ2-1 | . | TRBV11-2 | CASSLDRAGRSYNEQFF | TGTGCCAGCAGCTTAGATCGGGCGGGGCGCTCCTACAATGAGCAGTTCTTC
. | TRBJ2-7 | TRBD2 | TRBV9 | CASSTSGTGYEQYF | TGTGCCAGCAGCACTAGCGGAACCGGGTACGAGCAGTACTTC
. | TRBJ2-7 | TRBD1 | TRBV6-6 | CASSYGTGGYEQYF | TGTGCCAGCAGTTACGGGACAGGGGGCTACGAGCAGTACTTC
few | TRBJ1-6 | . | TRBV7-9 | CASSRGGLHNSPLHF | TGTGCCAGCAGCCGAGGGGGGTTGCATAATTCACCCCTCCACTTT
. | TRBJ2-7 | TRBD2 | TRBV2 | CASSPSGRYEQYF | TGTGCCAGCAGTCCTAGCGGGAGATACGAGCAGTACTTC
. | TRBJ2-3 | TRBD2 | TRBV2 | CASRHLAGVTDTQYF | TGTGCCAGCAGGCATCTAGCGGGGGTTACAGATACGCAGTATTTT
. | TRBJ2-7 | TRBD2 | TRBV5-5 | CASSWLAGAGQEQYF | TGTGCCAGCAGCTGGCTAGCGGGAGCAGGGCAAGAGCAGTACTTC
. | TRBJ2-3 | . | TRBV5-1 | CASSLVLARGADTQYF | TGCGCCAGCAGCTTGGTTCTAGCGAGAGGCGCAGATACGCAGTATTTT
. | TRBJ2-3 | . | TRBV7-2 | CASRAQGDTQYF | TGTGCCAGCAGGGCACAGGGAGATACGCAGTATTTT
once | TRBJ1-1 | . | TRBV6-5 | CASRTSSGTKAFF | TGTGCCAGCAGAACCTCTTCCGGGACAAAAGCTTTCTTT
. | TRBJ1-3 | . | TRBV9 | CASRGGNTIYF | TGTGCCAGCAGGGGTGGAAACACCATATATTTT
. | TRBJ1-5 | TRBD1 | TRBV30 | CAWTVGTVDQPQHF | TGTGCCTGGACTGTTGGGACAGTGGATCAGCCCCAGCATTTT
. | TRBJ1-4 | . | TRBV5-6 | CASSPRGANEKLFF | TGTGCCAGCAGCCCGCGGGGGGCGAATGAAAAACTGTTTTTT
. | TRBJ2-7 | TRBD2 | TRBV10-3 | CAIRGSGTSGTTYEQYF | TGTGCCATCAGGGGATCCGGGACTAGCGGGACTACCTACGAGCAGTACTTC
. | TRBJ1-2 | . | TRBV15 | CATSRDRSGGYTF | TGTGCCACCAGCAGAGACCGATCGGGAGGCTACACCTTC
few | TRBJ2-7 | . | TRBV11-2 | CASRRGGTAYEQYF | TGTGCCAGCAGGAGGGGGGGAACCGCCTACGAGCAGTACTTC
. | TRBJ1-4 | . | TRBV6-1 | CASSEGGTNEKLFF | TGTGCCAGCAGTGAAGGGGGCACTAATGAAAAACTGTTTTTT
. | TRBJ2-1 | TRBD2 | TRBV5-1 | CASSLVGRAYNEQFF | TGCGCCAGCAGCTTGGTGGGGAGGGCCTACAATGAGCAGTTCTTC
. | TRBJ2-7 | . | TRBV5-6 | CASSFPGREYEQYF | TGTGCCAGCAGCTTCCCCGGCAGGGAATACGAGCAGTACTTC
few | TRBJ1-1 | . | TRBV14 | CASSQLVDTEAFF | TGTGCCAGCAGCCAGCTTGTGGACACTGAAGCTTTCTTT
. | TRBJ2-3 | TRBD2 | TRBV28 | CASSPGTSGGLADTQYF | TGTGCCAGCAGTCCGGGGACTAGCGGGGGTTTGGCAGATACGCAGTATTTT
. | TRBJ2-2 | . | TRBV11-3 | CASSLTGPHTGELFF | TGTGCCAGCAGCCTCACGGGACCCCACACCGGGGAGCTGTTTTTT
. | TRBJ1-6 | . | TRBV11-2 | CASSFEGPNSPLHF | TGTGCCAGCAGCTTTGAAGGCCCTAATTCACCCCTCCACTTT
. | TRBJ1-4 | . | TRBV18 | CASSPSRTGAREELFF | TGTGCCAGCTCACCAAGTAGAACAGGCGCCCGGGAGGAACTGTTTTTT
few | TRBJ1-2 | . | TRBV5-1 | CASSPEGVVYTF | TGCGCCAGCAGCCCCGAGGGAGTGGTCTACACCTTC
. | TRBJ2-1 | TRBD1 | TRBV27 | CASSPGDSLRSSYNEQFF | TGTGCCAGCAGTCCCGGGGACAGTCTCCGGAGCTCCTACAATGAGCAGTTCTTC
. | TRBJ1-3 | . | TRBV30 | CAWASSGNTIYF | TGTGCCTGGGCCAGCTCTGGAAACACCATATATTTT
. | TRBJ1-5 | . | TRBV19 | CASSISATGGNQPQHF | TGTGCCAGTAGTATTAGCGCGACTGGGGGCAATCAGCCCCAGCATTTT
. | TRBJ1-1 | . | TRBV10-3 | CAIRPGALNTEAFF | TGTGCCATTCGGCCGGGGGCCCTGAACACTGAAGCTTTCTTT
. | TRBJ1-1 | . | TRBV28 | CASSGRATEAFF | TGTGCCAGCAGCGGACGAGCCACTGAAGCTTTCTTT
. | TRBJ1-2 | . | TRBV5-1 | CASSLAGAGGYTF | TGCGCCAGCAGCTTGGCGGGGGCCGGGGGCTACACCTTC
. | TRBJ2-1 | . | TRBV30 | CAWSVGGVGERRNEQFF | TGTGCCTGGAGTGTTGGAGGGGTGGGAGAGCGTCGGAATGAGCAGTTCTTC
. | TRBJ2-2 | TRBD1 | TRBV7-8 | CASSSGQGNTGELFF | TGTGCCAGCAGCTCTGGACAGGGGAACACCGGGGAGCTGTTTTTT
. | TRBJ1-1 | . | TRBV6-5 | CASSAQSKTEAFF | TGTGCCAGCAGTGCCCAATCGAAGACTGAAGCTTTCTTT
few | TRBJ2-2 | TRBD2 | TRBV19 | CASSPGLAGVGNTGELFF | TGTGCCAGTAGTCCGGGACTAGCGGGGGTAGGGAACACCGGGGAGCTGTTTTTT
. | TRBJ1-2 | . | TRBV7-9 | CASSSEGYGYTF | TGTGCCAGCAGCTCGGAGGGCTATGGCTACACCTTC
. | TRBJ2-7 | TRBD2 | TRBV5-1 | CASSKKRETNEQYF | TGCGCCAGCAGCAAAAAGCGGGAGACCAACGAGCAGTACTTC
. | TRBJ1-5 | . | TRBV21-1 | CASSLSLHWHHQPQHF | TGTGCCAGCAGTCTGTCACTACATTGGCATCATCAGCCCCAGCATTTT
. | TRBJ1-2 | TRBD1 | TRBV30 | CAYIQGYGYTF | TGTGCCTACATACAGGGGTACGGCTACACCTTC
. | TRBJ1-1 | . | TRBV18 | CASSPIRDTEAFF | TGTGCCAGCTCACCAATCAGAGACACTGAAGCTTTCTTT
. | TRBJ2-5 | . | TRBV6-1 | CASSLSYQETQYF | TGTGCCAGCAGTCTCTCGTACCAAGAGACCCAGTACTTC
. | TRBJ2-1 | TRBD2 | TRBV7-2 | CASSSSGSQYNEQFF | TGTGCCAGCAGCAGTAGCGGGAGCCAGTACAATGAGCAGTTCTTC
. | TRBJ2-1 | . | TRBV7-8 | CASSLMTEQFF | TGTGCCAGCAGCTTAATGACTGAGCAGTTCTTC
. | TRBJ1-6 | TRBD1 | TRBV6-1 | CASRMDRFNSPLHF | TGTGCCAGCAGGATGGACAGGTTTAATTCACCCCTCCACTTT
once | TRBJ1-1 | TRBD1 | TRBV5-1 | CASTQGQTNTEAFF | TGCGCCAGCACCCAGGGACAGACCAACACTGAAGCTTTCTTT
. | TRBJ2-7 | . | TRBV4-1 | CASSVSRDTYEQYF | TGCGCCAGCAGCGTATCCCGTGACACCTACGAGCAGTACTTC
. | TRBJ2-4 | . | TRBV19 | CASSIDQRGAKNIQYF | TGTGCCAGTAGTATAGATCAAAGGGGGGCCAAAAACATTCAGTACTTC
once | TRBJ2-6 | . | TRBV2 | CASTEQGSGANVLTF | TGTGCCAGCACAGAGCAGGGAAGTGGGGCCAACGTCCTGACTTTC
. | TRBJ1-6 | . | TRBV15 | CATSKDPQGNSPLHF | TGTGCCACCAGCAAAGACCCACAGGGAAATTCACCCCTCCACTTT
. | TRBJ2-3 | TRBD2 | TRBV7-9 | CASSYLAGGTDTQYF | TGTGCCAGCAGCTACCTAGCGGGGGGCACAGATACGCAGTATTTT